These 25 T cell receptor beta chains came from one sample sequenced in a study of shared clonotypes between healthy human individuals. Here immunoSEQ multiplex PCR was the method, and the copy in TCRdb shows in-frame clones only, minus some. The table includes approximately 740,000 clones, 74% detected once. Sequenced: memory CD4+ T cells sorted from blood. The subset: CD45RA-negative fraction. The source of these receptors is a woman aged 30 to 39 in good health.

This clone was recorded a few times. Within the sample, other DNA sequences also encode this same CDR3. The chain links TRBV5-1 to TRBJ2-1, with unresolved D. Germline assignment: CDR1 SGHRS and CDR2 YFSETQ. The CDR3 length is 15 residues. Trimming took off 1 base at V and 4 bases at J, with 12 bases between the two ends. The CDR3 is CASSLSSSSYNEQFF. CDR3 in DNA: TGCGCCAGCAGCTTGTCTTCCTCCTCTTACAATGAGCAGTTCTTC.

This clone was seen a handful of times. V gene TRBV9 combines with J gene TRBJ2-1; 8 positions agree with TRBD2. Germline CDR1 SGDLS, CDR2 YYNGEE. Trimming cost V 0 bases and J 0 bases; bases outside gene matches: 2. This CDR3 contains 16 residues. The CDR3 is CASSVVAGSSYNEQFF. DNA of the CDR3: TGTGCCAGCAGCGTAGTAGCGGGGAGCTCCTACAATGAGCAGTTCTTC.

The rearrangement uses TRBV10-3 and TRBJ2-7; D tentatively fits TRBD1 or TRBD2 (5 bases each). This CDR3 spans 14 amino acids. V lost 3 bases and J lost 1, with 10 bases in between. Germline V gene data show CDR1 as ENHRY and CDR2 as SYGVKD. CDR3 region: CAISDRGASYEQYF. CDR3 in DNA: TGTGCCATCAGTGATCGGGGCGCATCCTACGAGCAGTACTTC.

A remark on this clone: Distinct nucleotide sequences in the sample also encode this CDR3. The chain couples TRBV5-1 to TRBJ1-5; perhaps TRBD1 as D (6 bases). The CDR3 consists of 14 residues. Looked up from germline, CDR1 is SGHRS and CDR2 is YFSETQ. The germline V and J ends were trimmed by 0 bases and 4 bases, with 8 bases remaining between them. The chain's CDR3 is CASSLGDNNQPQHF. CDR3 DNA sequence: TGCGCCAGCAGCTTGGGGGACAATAATCAGCCCCAGCATTTT.

This clone appeared once. The chain carries TRBV7-2 and TRBJ1-4; TRBD1 is a possible D gene (5 bases). Germline V gene lookup returns CDR1 SGHTA and CDR2 FQGNSA. The CDR3 contains 14 residues. Trimming shortened V by 2 bases and J by 5 bases, and 9 bases separated the two germline ends. The DNA of the CDR3 is TGTGCCAGCAGCTTACAGGGACTCAATGAAAAACTGTTTTTT. Its translation is CASSLQGLNEKLFF. The full variable domain, rest sourced from reference TRBV7-2 and TRBJ1-4, is GAGVSQSPSNKVTEKGKDVELRCDPISGHTALYWYRQSLGQGLEFLIYFQGNSAPDKSGLPSDRFSAERTGGSVSTLTIQRTQQEDSAVYLCASSLQGLNEKLFFGSGTQLSVL.

V and J are TRBV2 and TRBJ2-2, with TRBD2 matching 9 bases. Trimming took 6 bases from V and 6 from J; bases not matched to a gene: 2. The CDR3 has 13 amino acids. The V gene's germline CDR1 is SNHLY and CDR2 FYNNEI. CDR3 amino acids: CASRAGGSGELFF. CDR3 coding DNA: TGTGCCAGCAGAGCGGGAGGATCCGGGGAGCTGTTTTTT.

This chain links TRBV4-1 with TRBJ2-3; D unresolved. Trimming shortened V by 2 bases and J by 5 bases, and 14 bases separated the two germline ends. In germline, CDR1 is MGHRA, CDR2 YSYEKL. The CDR3 is 15 amino acids. As DNA, the CDR3 is TGCGCCAGCAGCCAACTGATAAGAGTAGGAGATACGCAGTATTTT. Translating gives CASSQLIRVGDTQYF.

J is TRBJ2-2 and V is TRBV5-1, with a weak D call TRBD1 (6 bases). Trimming removed 1 base at V and 0 bases at J, with 7 bases between. The CDR3 contains 15 residues. CDR1 and CDR2 from the germline V gene are SGHRS and YFSETQ. In DNA form, the CDR3 reads TGCGCCAGCAGCTTGACAGGGACGAACACCGGGGAGCTGTTTTTT. Residues: CASSLTGTNTGELFF.

The chain recombines TRBV11-2 with TRBJ2-7; TRBD1 matches 9 bases. After removal of 4 bases from V and 1 base from J, the junction contained 5 bases not matched to a gene. The CDR3 extends over 15 amino acids. Germline CDR1 SGHAT, CDR2 FQNNGV. CDR3 protein: CASSSRDRESYEQYF. The CDR3 DNA follows: TGTGCCAGCAGCTCCCGGGACAGGGAATCCTACGAGCAGTACTTC.

This rearrangement joins TRBV10-3 to TRBJ2-1; 10 nucleotides align to TRBD2. The germline CDR1 and CDR2 sequences are ENHRY and SYGVKD. Germline trimming cut 7 bases from V and 8 bases from J; bases unmatched to any gene: 8. The CDR3 has 14 amino acids. The CDR3 DNA sequence: TGTGCCATCACCTCCGGGACTAGCGTGCATGAGCAGTTCTTC. Amino acid sequence: CAITSGTSVHEQFF.

This clone was detected a few times. This chain uses TRBV28 with TRBJ1-2; D ambiguous. CDR3 length: 14 residues. Germline V gene sequence: CDR1 MDHEN, CDR2 SYDVKM. V was trimmed by 2 bases and J by 2 bases, leaving 9 bases between them. CDR3 protein: CASSLTTANYGYTF. CDR3 DNA: TGTGCCAGCAGTTTAACGACGGCGAACTATGGCTACACCTTC.

The V and J genes are TRBV11-2 and TRBJ1-4; D gene uncertain. Trimming shortened V by 4 bases and J by 2 bases, and 11 bases separated the two germline ends. Germline values: CDR1 SGHAT, CDR2 FQNNGV. The CDR3 covers 15 residues. The CDR3: CASSSPVRTNEKLFF. DNA of the CDR3: TGTGCCAGCAGCTCACCGGTTCGCACTAATGAAAAACTGTTTTTT.

The chain links TRBV30 to TRBJ2-7, with D possibly matching TRBD2 (6 bases). The CDR3 is 12 residues long. Trimming removed 5 bases from V and 3 bases from J, with 11 bases in between. CDR1 is GTSNPN, CDR2 SVGIG, per germline (reference sequence). DNA for the CDR3: TGTGCCTGGGGGGGAGCGGGCTACGAGCAGTACTTC. Translated, it gives CAWGGAGYEQYF.

The count of this clone is one. The chain is built from TRBV23-1 and TRBJ2-2; 10 bases are shared with TRBD1. TRBV23-1 is an open reading frame, and its role is uncertain. The CDR3 is 18 residues long. The junction had 15 bases not matched to a gene; V was cut back by 6 bases and J by 5 bases. CDR3 region: CASRPSRDRGRRTGELFF. The CDR3 coding sequence is TGCGCCAGCAGACCATCCCGGGACAGGGGCCGGCGAACCGGGGAGCTGTTTTTT.

This clone has a single count. V is TRBV4-1 and J is TRBJ2-6; D remains ambiguous. CDR1 and CDR2 (germline): MGHRA, YSYEKL. The CDR3 consists of 18 residues. V gave up 0 bases and J gave up 2 bases, with 14 bases separating them. DNA for the CDR3: TGCGCCAGCAGCCAAGATTTAAGGCGGAACCCTGGGGCCAACGTCCTGACTTTC. As protein: CASSQDLRRNPGANVLTF.

The V gene is TRBV5-4, the J gene TRBJ2-5; D is unresolved. This CDR3 spans 13 amino acids. Germline values: CDR1 SGHNT, CDR2 YYREEE (reference sequence). Trimming took 1 base from V and 4 from J, leaving 8 bases between them. In DNA form, the CDR3 reads TGTGCCAGCAGCTTGTTAGGGCTAGAGACCCAGTACTTC. As protein: CASSLLGLETQYF. The full variable domain, with the rest looked up from reference TRBV5-4 and TRBJ2-5, is ETGVTQSPTHLIKTRGQQVTLRCSSQSGHNTVSWYQQALGQGPQFIFQYYREEENGRGNFPPRFSGLQFPNYSSELNVNALELDDSALYLCASSLLGLETQYFGPGTRLLVL.

This clone has more than one count but fewer than ten. The chain links TRBV7-8 to TRBJ2-7; tentative D call: TRBD2 (5 bases). The CDR3 is 16 amino acids. Germline V CDR1 and CDR2: SGHVS, FQNEAQ. V lost 0 bases, J lost 6 bases, and 18 bases lay in between. The CDR3 loop is CASSLASLGVVIEQYF. Written as DNA, the CDR3 is TGTGCCAGCAGCTTAGCTAGTCTCGGGGTAGTGATCGAGCAGTACTTC.

The chain combines TRBV11-3 with TRBJ2-3; TRBD2 matches at 10 bases. This CDR3 region has 16 residues. J was trimmed by 2 bases and V by 4 bases; bases with no gene match: 6. Germline V gene sequence: CDR1 SGHNT, CDR2 YENEEA. CDR3 loop: CASSSSGSPNTDTQYF. The CDR3 DNA is TGTGCCAGCAGCTCTAGCGGGAGTCCTAACACAGATACGCAGTATTTT.

This clone came up once. This CDR3 is also generated by other DNA sequences in the sample. The chain carries TRBV4-1 and TRBJ1-4, with 10 bases identical to TRBD1. The CDR3 loop spans 15 amino acids. CDR1 and CDR2 from the germline V gene are MGHRA and YSYEKL. V trimming: 4 bases; J trimming: 6 bases; junction bases outside the gene matches: 5. DNA for the CDR3: TGCGCCAGCAGCCGAACCGGGACAGGGGATGAAAAACTGTTTTTT. It translates to CASSRTGTGDEKLFF.

This chain joins TRBV30 and TRBJ1-2; D perhaps matches TRBD1 (5 bases). The CDR3 loop spans 11 amino acids. Between the trimmed V and J ends, which lost 6 bases and 6 bases, there was a span of 11 bases. From germline, CDR1 is GTSNPN and CDR2 SVGIG (reference sequence). This CDR3 reads CACIQGDGYTF. CDR3 nucleotide sequence: TGTGCCTGCATCCAGGGAGATGGCTACACCTTC.

A remark on this clone: The sample contains more than one DNA sequence encoding this CDR3. The genes are TRBV19 and TRBJ1-2; maybe TRBD1 (5 bases). Trimming left V 3 bases short and J 6 bases short, with 5 bases between. CDR3 length: 11 amino acids. Germline-derived CDR1 and CDR2 are LNHDA and SQIVND (reference sequence). CDR3 residues: CASSIRDGYTF. In DNA, the CDR3 is TGTGCCAGTAGTATCAGGGATGGCTACACCTTC.

Comment on this clone: One end of the junction fails to match germline, which may point to a read error. The V and J genes are TRBV7-2 and TRBJ2-7; 7 positions agree with TRBD1. The CDR3 runs 12 residues. CDR1 and CDR2 (germline): SGHTA, FQGNSA. This CDR3 is CASSFPGQTPFF. Written as DNA, the CDR3 is TGTGCCAGCAGCTTCCCGGGACAGACTCCGTTCTTC.

This clone was seen many times. This likely came from a read error, as a far larger clone is one base away. J is TRBJ1-3 and V is TRBV11-2; D unresolved. This CDR3 spans 12 amino acids. The V end was cut by 0 bases, the J end by 3 bases, with 0 bases between. Germline assignment: CDR1 SGHAT and CDR2 FQNNGV. The CDR3 reads CASSLDGNTIYF. The CDR3 DNA is TGTGCCAGCAGCTTAGATGGAAACACCATATATTTT. Filled out from reference TRBV11-2 and TRBJ1-3, the complete variable domain reads EAGVAQSPRYKIIEKRQSVAFWCNPISGHATLYWYQQILGQGPKLLIQFQNNGVVDDSQLPKDRFSAERLKGVDSTLKIQPAKLEDSAVYLCASSLDGNTIYFGEGSWLTVV.

The CDR3 DNA follows: TGTGCCAGCAGTGAAGGCCTAGGGGGGCAGCCCCAGCATTTT. Amino acids: CASSEGLGGQPQHF. The chain combines TRBV6-1 with TRBJ1-5; tentatively, D is TRBD1 (6 bases). The V gene lost 1 base and the J gene lost 7 bases, with 11 bases spanning the gap. Germline V CDR1 and CDR2: MNHNS, SASEGT. This CDR3 spans 14 amino acids.

The V gene is TRBV5-4, the J gene TRBJ2-3; D may be TRBD2 (6 bases). With 2 bases removed from V and 6 bases from J, the gap between germline ends came to 10 bases. The germline V gene encodes CDR1 SGHNT and CDR2 YYREEE (reference sequence). CDR3 size: 13 residues. DNA for the CDR3: TGTGCCAGCAGCTTACCTGCGGGGGATACGCAGTATTTT. It specifies CASSLPAGDTQYF. The full variable domain, with the rest looked up from reference TRBV5-4 and TRBJ2-3, is ETGVTQSPTHLIKTRGQQVTLRCSSQSGHNTVSWYQQALGQGPQFIFQYYREEENGRGNFPPRFSGLQFPNYSSELNVNALELDDSALYLCASSLPAGDTQYFGPGTRLTVL.